This T cell receptor beta chain was found in a study of blood T cell repertoires in COVID-19. On the study more broadly: Samples came from the United States, Italy and Spain, spanning acute and convalescent COVID-19. PBMCs, B-cell-depleted T cells, or T cells provided the cDNA or gDNA that made up the material.

The V gene end was trimmed by 4 bases and the J gene end by 2 bases; junction bases not matched to a gene: 1. Germline CDR1 reads SGHKS; CDR2 reads YYEKEE (reference sequence). CDR3 size: 14 residues. Original handling: Reference gene primer amplification gave nucleated cell count estimates. Only in-frame clones appear in the TCRdb table, and some are missing; sequencing was by immunoSEQ multiplex PCR. The D gene and trimming were derived from the DNA, and the V and J assignments and clone size from that table. The sample carries about 220,000 clones, 80% to 85% recorded once. The sequence was collected from a woman aged 60 to 75 with acute or convalescent COVID-19. Sample: peripheral blood. This chain links TRBV5-5 with TRBJ2-5, with TRBD2 matching over 11 bases. In DNA form, the CDR3 reads TGTGCCAGCAGCCGACTAGCGGGGCAAGAGACCCAGTACTTC. Residues: CASSRLAGQETQYF. Filled out from reference TRBV5-5 and TRBJ2-5, the complete variable domain reads DAGVTQSPTHLIKTRGQQVTLRCSPISGHKSVSWYQQVLGQGPQFIFQYYEKEERGRGNFPDRFSARQFPNYSSELNVNALLLGDSALYLCASSRLAGQETQYFGPGTRLLVL.